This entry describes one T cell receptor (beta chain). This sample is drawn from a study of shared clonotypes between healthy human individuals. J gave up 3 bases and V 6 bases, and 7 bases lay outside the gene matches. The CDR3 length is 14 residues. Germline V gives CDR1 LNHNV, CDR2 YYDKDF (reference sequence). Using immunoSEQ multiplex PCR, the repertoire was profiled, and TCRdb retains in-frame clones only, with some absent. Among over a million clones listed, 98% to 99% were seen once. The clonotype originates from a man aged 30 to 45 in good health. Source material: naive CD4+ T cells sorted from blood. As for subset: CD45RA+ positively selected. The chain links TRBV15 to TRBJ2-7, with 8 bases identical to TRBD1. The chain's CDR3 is CATSPGGQVYEQYF. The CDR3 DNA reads TGTGCCACCAGTCCTGGGGGACAGGTCTACGAGCAGTACTTC.